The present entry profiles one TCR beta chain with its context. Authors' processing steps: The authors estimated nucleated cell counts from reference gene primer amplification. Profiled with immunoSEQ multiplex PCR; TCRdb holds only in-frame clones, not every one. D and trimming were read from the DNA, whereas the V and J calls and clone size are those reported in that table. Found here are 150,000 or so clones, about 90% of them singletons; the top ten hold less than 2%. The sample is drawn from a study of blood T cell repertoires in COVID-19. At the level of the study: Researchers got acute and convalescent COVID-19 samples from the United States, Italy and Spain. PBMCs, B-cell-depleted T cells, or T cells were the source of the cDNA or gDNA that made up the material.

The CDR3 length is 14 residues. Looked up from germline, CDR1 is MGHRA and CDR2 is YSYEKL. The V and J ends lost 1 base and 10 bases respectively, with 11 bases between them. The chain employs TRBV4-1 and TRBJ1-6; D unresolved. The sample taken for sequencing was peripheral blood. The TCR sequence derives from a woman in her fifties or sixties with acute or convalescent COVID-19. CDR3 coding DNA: TGCGCCAGCAGCCAAGGGCAGCTCAGGTCACCCCTCCACTTT. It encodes CASSQGQLRSPLHF.